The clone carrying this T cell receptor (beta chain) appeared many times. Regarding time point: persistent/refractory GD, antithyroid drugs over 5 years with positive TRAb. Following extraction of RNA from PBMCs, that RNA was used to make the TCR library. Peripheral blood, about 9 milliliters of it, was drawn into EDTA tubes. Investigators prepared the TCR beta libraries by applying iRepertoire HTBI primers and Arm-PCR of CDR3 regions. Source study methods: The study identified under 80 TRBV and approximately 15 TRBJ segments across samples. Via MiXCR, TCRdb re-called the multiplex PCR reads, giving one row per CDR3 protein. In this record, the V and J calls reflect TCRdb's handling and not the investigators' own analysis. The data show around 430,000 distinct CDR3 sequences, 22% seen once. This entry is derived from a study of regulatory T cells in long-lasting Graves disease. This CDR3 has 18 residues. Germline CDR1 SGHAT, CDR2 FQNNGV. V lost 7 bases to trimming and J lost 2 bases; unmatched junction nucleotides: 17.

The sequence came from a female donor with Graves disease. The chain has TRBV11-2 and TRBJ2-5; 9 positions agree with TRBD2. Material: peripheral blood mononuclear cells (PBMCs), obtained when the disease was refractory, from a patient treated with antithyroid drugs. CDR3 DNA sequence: TGTGCCAGCACCGATATACGTCGAGCTAGCGGGGTTCAAGAGACCCAGTACTTC. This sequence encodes CASTDIRRASGVQETQYF.